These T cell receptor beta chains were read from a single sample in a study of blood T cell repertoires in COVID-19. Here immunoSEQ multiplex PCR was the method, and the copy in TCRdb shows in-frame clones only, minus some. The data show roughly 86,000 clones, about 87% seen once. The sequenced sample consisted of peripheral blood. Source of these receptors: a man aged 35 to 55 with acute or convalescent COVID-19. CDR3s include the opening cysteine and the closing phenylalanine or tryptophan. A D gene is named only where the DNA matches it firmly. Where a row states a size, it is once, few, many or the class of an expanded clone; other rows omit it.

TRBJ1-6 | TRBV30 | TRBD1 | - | CAWRTGDGSPLHF | TGTGCCTGGAGGACAGGGGATGGTTCACCCCTCCACTTT
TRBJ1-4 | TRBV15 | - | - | CATSRAPQGNEKLFF | TGTGCCACCAGCAGAGCCCCCCAGGGGAATGAAAAACTGTTTTTT
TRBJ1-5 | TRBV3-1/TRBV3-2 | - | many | CASSLGRGLGNQPQHF | TGTGCCAGCAGCCTAGGTAGGGGGTTGGGCAATCAGCCCCAGCATTTT
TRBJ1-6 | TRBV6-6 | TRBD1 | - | CASSFDRGRTNPLHF | TGTGCCAGCAGTTTCGACAGGGGGCGTACTAACCCCCTCCACTTT
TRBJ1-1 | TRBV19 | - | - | CASSIPAGAEAFF | TGTGCCAGTAGTATACCAGCAGGGGCTGAAGCTTTCTTT
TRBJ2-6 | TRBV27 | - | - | CASSSPRGANVLTF | TGTGCCAGCAGTTCGCCGAGGGGGGCCAACGTCCTGACTTTC
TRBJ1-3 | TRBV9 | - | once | CASSVLGAVSGNTIYF | TGTGCCAGCAGCGTCTTAGGGGCCGTCTCTGGAAACACCATATATTTT
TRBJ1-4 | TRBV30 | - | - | CAWSPYPFQTGSNEKLFF | TGTGCCTGGAGCCCTTATCCCTTTCAGACTGGTTCTAATGAAAAACTGTTTTTT
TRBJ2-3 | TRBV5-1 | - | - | CASSDQGTDTQYF | TGCGCCAGCAGCGATCAGGGAACAGATACGCAGTATTTT
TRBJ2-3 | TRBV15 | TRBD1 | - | CATSSRTGADTQYF | TGTGCCACCAGCTCCCGGACAGGGGCAGATACGCAGTATTTT
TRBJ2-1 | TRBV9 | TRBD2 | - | CASSVGTSGRYNEQFF | TGTGCCAGCAGCGTCGGGACTAGCGGGAGGTATAATGAGCAGTTCTTC
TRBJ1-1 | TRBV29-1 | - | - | CSATSTALRTEAFF | TGCAGCGCAACCTCGACGGCCCTGAGGACTGAAGCTTTCTTT
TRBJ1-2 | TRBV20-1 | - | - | CSARQLNGYTF | TGCAGTGCTAGGCAGTTAAATGGCTACACCTTC
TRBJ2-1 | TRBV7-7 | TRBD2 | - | CASSNPGLAGINEQFF | TGTGCCAGCAGCAACCCCGGACTAGCGGGAATCAATGAGCAGTTCTTC
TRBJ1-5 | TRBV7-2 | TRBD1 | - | CASSFEGQPNQPQHF | TGTGCCAGCAGCTTTGAGGGACAGCCGAATCAGCCCCAGCATTTT
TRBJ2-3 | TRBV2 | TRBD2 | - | CANSGGYTDTQYF | TGTGCCAACAGCGGGGGGTACACAGATACGCAGTATTTT
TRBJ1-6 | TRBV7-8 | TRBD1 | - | CASSYGTGSSYNSPLHF | TGTGCCAGCAGCTACGGGACAGGAAGCTCCTATAATTCACCCCTCCACTTT
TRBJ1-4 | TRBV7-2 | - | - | CASSFQEGNEKLFF | TGTGCCAGCAGCTTCCAGGAGGGTAATGAAAAACTGTTTTTT